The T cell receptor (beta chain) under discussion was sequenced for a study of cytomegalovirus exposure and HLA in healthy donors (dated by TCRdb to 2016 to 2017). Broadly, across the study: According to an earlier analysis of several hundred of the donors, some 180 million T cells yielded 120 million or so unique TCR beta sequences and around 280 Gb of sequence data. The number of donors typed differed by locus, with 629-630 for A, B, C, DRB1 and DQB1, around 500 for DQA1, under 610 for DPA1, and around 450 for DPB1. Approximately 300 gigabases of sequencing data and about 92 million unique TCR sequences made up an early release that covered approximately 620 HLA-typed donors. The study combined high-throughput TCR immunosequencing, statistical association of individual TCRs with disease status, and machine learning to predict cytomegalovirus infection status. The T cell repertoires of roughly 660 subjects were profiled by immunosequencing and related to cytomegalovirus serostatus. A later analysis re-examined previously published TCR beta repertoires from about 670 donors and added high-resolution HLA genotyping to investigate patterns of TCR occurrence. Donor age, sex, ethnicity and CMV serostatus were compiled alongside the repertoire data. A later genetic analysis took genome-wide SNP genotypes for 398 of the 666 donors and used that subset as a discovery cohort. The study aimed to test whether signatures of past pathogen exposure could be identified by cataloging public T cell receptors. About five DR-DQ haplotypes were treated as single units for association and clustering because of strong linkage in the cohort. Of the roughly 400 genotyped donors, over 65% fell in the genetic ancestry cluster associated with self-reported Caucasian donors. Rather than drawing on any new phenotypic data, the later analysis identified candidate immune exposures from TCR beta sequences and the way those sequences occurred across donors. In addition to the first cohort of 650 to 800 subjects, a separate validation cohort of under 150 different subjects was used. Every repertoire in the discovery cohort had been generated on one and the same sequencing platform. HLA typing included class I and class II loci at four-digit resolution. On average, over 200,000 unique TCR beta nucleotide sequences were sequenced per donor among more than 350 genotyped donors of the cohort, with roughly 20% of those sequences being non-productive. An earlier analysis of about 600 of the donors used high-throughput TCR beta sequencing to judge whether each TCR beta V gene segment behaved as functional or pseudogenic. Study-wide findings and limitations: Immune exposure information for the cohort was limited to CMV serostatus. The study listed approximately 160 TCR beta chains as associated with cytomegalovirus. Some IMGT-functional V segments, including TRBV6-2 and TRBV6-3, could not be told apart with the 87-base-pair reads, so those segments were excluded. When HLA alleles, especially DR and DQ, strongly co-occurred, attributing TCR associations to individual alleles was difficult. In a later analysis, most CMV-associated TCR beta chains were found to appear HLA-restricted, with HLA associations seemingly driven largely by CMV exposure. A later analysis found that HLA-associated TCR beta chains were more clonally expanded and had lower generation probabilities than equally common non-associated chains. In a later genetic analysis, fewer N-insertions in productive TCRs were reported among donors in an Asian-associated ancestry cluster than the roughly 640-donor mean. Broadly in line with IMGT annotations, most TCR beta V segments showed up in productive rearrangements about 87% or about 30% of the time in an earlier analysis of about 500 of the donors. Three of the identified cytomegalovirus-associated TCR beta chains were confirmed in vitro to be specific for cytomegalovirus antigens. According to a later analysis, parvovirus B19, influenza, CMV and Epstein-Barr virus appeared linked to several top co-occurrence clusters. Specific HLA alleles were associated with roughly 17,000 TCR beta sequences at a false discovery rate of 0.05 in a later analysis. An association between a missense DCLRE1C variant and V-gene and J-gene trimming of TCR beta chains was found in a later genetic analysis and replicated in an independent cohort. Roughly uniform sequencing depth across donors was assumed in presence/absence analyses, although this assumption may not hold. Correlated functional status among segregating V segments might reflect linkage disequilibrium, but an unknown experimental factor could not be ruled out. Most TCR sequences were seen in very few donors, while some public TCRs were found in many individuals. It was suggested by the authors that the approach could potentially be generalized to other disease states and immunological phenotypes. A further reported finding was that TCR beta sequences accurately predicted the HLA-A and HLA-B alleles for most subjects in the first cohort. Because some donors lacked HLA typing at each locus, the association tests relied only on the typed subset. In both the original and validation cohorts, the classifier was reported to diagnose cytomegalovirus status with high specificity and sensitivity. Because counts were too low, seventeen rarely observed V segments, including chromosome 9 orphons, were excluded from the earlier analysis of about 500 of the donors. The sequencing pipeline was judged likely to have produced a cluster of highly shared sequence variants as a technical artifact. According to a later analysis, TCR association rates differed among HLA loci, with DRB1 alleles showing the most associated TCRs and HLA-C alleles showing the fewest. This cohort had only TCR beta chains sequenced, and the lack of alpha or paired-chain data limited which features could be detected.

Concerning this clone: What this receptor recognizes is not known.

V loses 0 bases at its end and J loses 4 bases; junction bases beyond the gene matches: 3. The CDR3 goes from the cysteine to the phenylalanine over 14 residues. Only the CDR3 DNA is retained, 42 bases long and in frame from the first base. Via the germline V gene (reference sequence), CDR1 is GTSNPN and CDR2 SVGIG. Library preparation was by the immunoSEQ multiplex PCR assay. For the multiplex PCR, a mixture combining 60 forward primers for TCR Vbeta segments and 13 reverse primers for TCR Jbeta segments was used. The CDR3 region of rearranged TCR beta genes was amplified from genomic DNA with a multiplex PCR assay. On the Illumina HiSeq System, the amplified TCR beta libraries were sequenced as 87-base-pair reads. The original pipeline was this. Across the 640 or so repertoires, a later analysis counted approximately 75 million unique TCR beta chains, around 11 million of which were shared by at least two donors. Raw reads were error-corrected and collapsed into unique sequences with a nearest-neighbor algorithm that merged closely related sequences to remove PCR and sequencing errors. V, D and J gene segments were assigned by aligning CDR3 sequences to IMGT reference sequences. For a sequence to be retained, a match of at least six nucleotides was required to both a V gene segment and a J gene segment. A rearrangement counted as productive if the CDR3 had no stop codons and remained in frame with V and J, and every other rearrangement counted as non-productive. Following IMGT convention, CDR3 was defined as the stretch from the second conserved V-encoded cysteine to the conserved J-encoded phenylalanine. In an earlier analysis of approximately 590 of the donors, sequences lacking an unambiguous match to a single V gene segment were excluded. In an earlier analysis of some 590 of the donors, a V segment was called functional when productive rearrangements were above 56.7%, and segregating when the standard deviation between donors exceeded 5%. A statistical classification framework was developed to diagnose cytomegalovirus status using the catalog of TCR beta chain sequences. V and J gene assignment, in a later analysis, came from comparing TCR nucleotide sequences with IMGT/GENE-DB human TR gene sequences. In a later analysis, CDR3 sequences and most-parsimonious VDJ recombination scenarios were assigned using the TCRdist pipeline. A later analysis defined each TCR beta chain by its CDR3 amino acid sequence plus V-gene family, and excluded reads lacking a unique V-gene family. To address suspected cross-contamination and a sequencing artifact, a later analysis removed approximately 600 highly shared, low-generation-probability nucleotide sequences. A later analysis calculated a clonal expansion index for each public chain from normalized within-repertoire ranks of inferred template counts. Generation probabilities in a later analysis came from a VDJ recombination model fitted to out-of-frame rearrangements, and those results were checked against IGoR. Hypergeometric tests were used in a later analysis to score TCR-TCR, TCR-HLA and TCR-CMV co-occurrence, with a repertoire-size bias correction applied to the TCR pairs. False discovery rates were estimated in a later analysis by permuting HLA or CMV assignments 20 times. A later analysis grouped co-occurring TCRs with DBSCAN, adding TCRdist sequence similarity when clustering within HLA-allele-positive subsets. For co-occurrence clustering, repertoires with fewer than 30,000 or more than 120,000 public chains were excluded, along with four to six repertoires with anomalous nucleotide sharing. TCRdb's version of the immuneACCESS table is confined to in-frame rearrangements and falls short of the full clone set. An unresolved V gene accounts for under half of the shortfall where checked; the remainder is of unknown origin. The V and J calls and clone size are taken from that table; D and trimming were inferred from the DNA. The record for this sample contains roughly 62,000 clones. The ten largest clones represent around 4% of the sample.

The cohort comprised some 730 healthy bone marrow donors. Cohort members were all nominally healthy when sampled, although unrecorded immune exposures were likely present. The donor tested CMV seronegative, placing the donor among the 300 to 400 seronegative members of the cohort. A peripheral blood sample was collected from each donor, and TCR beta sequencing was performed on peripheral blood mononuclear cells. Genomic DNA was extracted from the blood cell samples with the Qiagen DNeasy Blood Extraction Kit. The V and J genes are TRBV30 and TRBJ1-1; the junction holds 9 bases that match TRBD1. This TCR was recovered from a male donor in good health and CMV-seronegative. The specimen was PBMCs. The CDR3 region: CAWSVGTGPTEAFF. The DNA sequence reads TGTGCCTGGAGTGTAGGGACAGGGCCCACTGAAGCTTTCTTT.